One and the same sample provided the 3 T cell receptor beta chains below, sequenced in a study of blood T cells in healthy people across ages. With a J-beta primer mix and a sample-barcoded 5' primer, a second PCR ran roughly 6 to 11 cycles. In TCRdb, the 5' RACE reads were re-called with MiXCR into one record per CDR3 protein. Of some 1.4 million distinct CDR3 sequences in the sample, around 39% were seen once. Sequencing was performed on blood. Every receptor here comes from a woman between 18 and 30 years old in good health.

The V and J genes are TRBV3-1 and TRBJ2-6, with no clear D. This CDR3 has 19 residues. The V gene lost 3 bases and the J gene lost 0 bases, with 18 bases spanning the gap. Germline lookup yields CDR1 LGHDT and CDR2 YNNKEL (reference sequence). The CDR3 loop reads CASSHVWGTSSSGANVLTF. Written as DNA, the CDR3 is TGTGCCAGCAGCCACGTGTGGGGAACCAGTAGCTCTGGGGCCAACGTCCTGACTTTC.

The chain has TRBV4-1 and TRBJ2-3, with TRBD2 matching 8 bases. In germline, CDR1 is MGHRA, CDR2 YSYEKL. The CDR3 has 16 residues. J was trimmed by 2 bases and V by 4 bases; bases with no gene match: 8. The CDR3 protein is CASSLMAGGDTDTQYF. DNA of the CDR3: TGCGCCAGCAGCCTAATGGCGGGGGGAGACACAGATACGCAGTATTTT.

The chain uses TRBV20-1 and TRBJ1-2; possibly TRBD1 for D (5 bases). V was pared by 6 bases and J by 4 bases, with 15 bases between. This CDR3 spans 13 amino acids. Germline V gives CDR1 DFQATT, CDR2 SNEGSKA (reference sequence). CDR3 region: CSAHKGSIYGYTF. The CDR3 DNA reads as TGCAGTGCCCACAAGGGGAGTATCTATGGCTACACCTTC.